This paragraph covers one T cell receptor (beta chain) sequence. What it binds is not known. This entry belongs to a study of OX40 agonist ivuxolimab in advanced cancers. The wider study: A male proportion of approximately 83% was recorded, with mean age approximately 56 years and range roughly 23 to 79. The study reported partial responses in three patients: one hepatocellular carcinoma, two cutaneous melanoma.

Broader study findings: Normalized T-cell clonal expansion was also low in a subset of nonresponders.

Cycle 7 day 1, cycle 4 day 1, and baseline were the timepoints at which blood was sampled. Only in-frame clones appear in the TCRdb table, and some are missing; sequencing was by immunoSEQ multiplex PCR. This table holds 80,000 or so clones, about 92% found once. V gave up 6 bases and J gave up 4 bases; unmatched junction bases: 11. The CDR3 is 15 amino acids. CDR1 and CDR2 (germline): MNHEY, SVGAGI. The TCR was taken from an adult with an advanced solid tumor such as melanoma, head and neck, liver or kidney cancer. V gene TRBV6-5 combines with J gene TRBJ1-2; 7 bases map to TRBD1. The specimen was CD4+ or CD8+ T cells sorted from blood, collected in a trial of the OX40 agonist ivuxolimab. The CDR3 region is CASSLFRGRSYGYTF. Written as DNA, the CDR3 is TGTGCCAGCAGCCTATTTAGGGGGCGCAGCTATGGCTACACCTTC.